The 22 T cell receptor beta chains listed next were all sequenced from one sample in a study of OX40 agonist ivuxolimab in advanced cancers. The protocol was immunoSEQ multiplex PCR, while the TCRdb copy is restricted to in-frame clones and leaves out a portion. The sample lists fewer than 30,000 clones; about four fifths were seen once. This specimen consisted of CD4+ or CD8+ T cells sorted from blood, obtained in a trial of the OX40 agonist ivuxolimab. The origin of the receptors is an adult with an advanced solid tumor such as melanoma, head and neck, liver or kidney cancer.

This chain connects TRBV25-1 to TRBJ2-3; TRBD1 or TRBD2 may be the D gene (6 bases each). V lost 0 bases, J lost 3 bases, and 13 bases lay in between. The germline gives CDR1 MGHDK, CDR2 SYGVNS. CDR3 size: 16 residues. CDR3 amino acids: CASSEYVGGETDTQYF. The CDR3 nucleotides read TGTGCCAGCAGTGAATATGTGGGGGGCGAGACAGATACGCAGTATTTT. The complete variable domain, with remaining parts taken from reference TRBV25-1 and TRBJ2-3, reads EADIYQTPRYLVIGTGKKITLECSQTMGHDKMYWYQQDPGMELHLIHYSYGVNSTEKGDLSSESTVSRIRTEHFPLTLESARPSHTSQYLCASSEYVGGETDTQYFGPGTRLTVL.

The chain employs TRBV5-1 and TRBJ2-1, with TRBD1 matching 8 bases. Trimming removed 5 bases from V and 9 bases from J; junction bases left unmatched: 4. This CDR3 comprises 12 residues. Germline V gives CDR1 SGHRS, CDR2 YFSETQ. CDR3 in DNA: TGCGCCAGCAGAACAGGGGGTTTTGAGCAGTTCTTC. It is translated as CASRTGGFEQFF.

The rearrangement links TRBV7-3 to TRBJ2-5; TRBD2 aligns across 9 bases. Germline V lookup: CDR1 SGHTA, CDR2 FQGTGA. The trim removed 7 bases at V and 2 bases at J, leaving 8 bases unmatched. The CDR3 extends over 15 amino acids. The chain's CDR3 is CASTLGLAGQETQYF. As DNA, the CDR3 is TGTGCCAGCACCTTGGGGCTAGCGGGACAAGAGACCCAGTACTTC.

Comment on this clone: Mismatch with germline at one junction end may stem from a read error. The V and J genes are TRBV15 and TRBJ1-5, with unresolved D. This CDR3 is built from 14 residues. The germline gives CDR1 LNHNV, CDR2 YYDKDF (reference sequence). The CDR3 sequence is CATSRDLPNRPQHF. In nucleotides, the CDR3 is TGTGCCACCAGCAGAGATTTGCCAAATCGGCCCCAGCATTTT. Supplemented by reference TRBV15 and TRBJ1-5, the full variable domain reads DAMVIQNPRYQVTQFGKPVTLSCSQTLNHNVMYWYQQKSSQAPKLLFHYYDKDFNNEADTPDNFQSRRPNTSFCFLDIRSPGLGDTAMYLCATSRDLPNRPQHFGDGTRLSIL.

This clone was observed a single time. The chain uses TRBV9 and TRBJ1-2; D remains ambiguous. The CDR3 is 13 residues long. V was clipped by 0 bases and J by 2 bases, with 5 bases between them. The germline CDR1 and CDR2 sequences are SGDLS and YYNGEE. The CDR3 DNA is TGTGCCAGCAGCGTAGCAGCCAACTATGGCTACACCTTC. Translation gives CASSVAANYGYTF. Based on the CDR3 plus reference TRBV9 and TRBJ1-2, the full variable domain is DSGVTQTPKHLITATGQRVTLRCSPRSGDLSVYWYQQSLDQGLQFLIQYYNGEERAKGNILERFSAQQFPDLHSELNLSSLELGDSALYFCASSVAANYGYTFGSGTRLTVV.

In nucleotides, the CDR3 is TGTGCCAGCAGCCCATCCGTGGCGGGAGTCCACGAGCAGTACTTC. Encoded protein: CASSPSVAGVHEQYF. This sequence joins TRBV9 and TRBJ2-7, with 7 bases that match TRBD2. The CDR3 totals 15 residues. V dropped 4 bases and J dropped 5; count of bases not matched to a gene: 12. CDR1 SGDLS and CDR2 YYNGEE come from the germline V gene.

The chain employs TRBV27 and TRBJ2-7; a weak D match, TRBD2 (5 bases). This CDR3 has 15 residues. Between the trimmed V and J ends, which lost 0 bases and 2 bases, there was a span of 11 bases. Germline loops: CDR1 MNHEY, CDR2 SMNVEV (reference sequence). The CDR3 bases are TGTGCCAGCAGTTTATCGTCTTCGGGAACCTACGAGCAGTACTTC. Translating it yields CASSLSSSGTYEQYF.

This CDR3 reads CASSHPVTSGDHEQFF. The CDR3 DNA reads as TGCGCCAGCAGCCACCCGGTGACTAGCGGGGATCATGAGCAGTTCTTC. J is TRBJ2-1 and V is TRBV4-1, with TRBD2 matching 11 bases. Germline-derived CDR1 and CDR2 are MGHRA and YSYEKL. The CDR3 totals 16 residues. V was clipped by 3 bases and J by 8 bases; unmatched bases: 9.

This sequence joins TRBV14 and TRBJ1-2; D not resolved. V was trimmed by 2 bases and J by 3 bases, leaving 13 bases between them. Germline V gene lookup returns CDR1 SGHDN and CDR2 FVKESK. The CDR3 is made up of 15 amino acids. CDR3 in amino acids: CASSQKGRSYYGYTF. In DNA, the CDR3 is TGTGCCAGCAGCCAAAAGGGAAGATCCTACTATGGCTACACCTTC.

The V call is TRBV5-1, the J call TRBJ2-3; TRBD2 aligns across 10 bases. In germline, CDR1 is SGHRS, CDR2 YFSETQ. The CDR3 is made up of 15 amino acids. J gave up 4 bases and V 7 bases, and 9 bases lay outside the gene matches. The CDR3 is CASSASSGRSDTQYF. The CDR3 DNA follows: TGCGCCAGCTCCGCGTCTAGCGGGAGATCAGATACGCAGTATTTT.

The chain carries TRBV5-1 and TRBJ2-5; TRBD2 agrees at 7 bases. V lost 4 bases and J lost 2; bases outside the gene matches: 14. Looked up from germline, CDR1 is SGHRS and CDR2 is YFSETQ. The CDR3 is 17 residues long. The CDR3 sequence is CASSPAPGQAGQETQYF. The CDR3 DNA is TGCGCCAGCAGCCCGGCCCCGGGTCAAGCGGGGCAAGAGACCCAGTACTTC.

This clone was picked up one time. V gene TRBV30 combines with J gene TRBJ2-3; 10 positions agree with TRBD2. V dropped 1 base and J dropped 2; count of bases not matched to a gene: 9. Germline V CDR1 and CDR2: GTSNPN, SVGIG (reference sequence). The CDR3 has 17 residues. The CDR3 reads CAWSAPGLATFTDTQYF. CDR3 sequence (DNA): TGTGCCTGGAGTGCACCGGGACTAGCGACATTCACAGATACGCAGTATTTT. The variable domain in full, completed from reference TRBV30 and TRBJ2-3, reads SQTIHQWPATLVQPVGSPLSLECTVEGTSNPNLYWYRQAAGRGLQLLFYSVGIGQISSEVPQNLSASRPQDRQFILSSKKLLLSDSGFYLCAWSAPGLATFTDTQYFGPGTRLTVL.

The CDR3 sequence: CASSSDAYYEQYF. Here the CDR3 DNA reads TGTGCCAGCAGCTCGGACGCCTACTACGAGCAGTACTTC. This chain uses TRBV7-6 with TRBJ2-7; D gene uncertain. CDR3 length equals 13 residues. In germline, CDR1 is SGHVS, CDR2 FNYEAQ. V lost 4 bases, J lost 3 bases, and 10 bases lay in between.

V gene TRBV7-9 combines with J gene TRBJ2-1, with D maybe TRBD2 (6 bases). This CDR3 comprises 15 residues. The ends were cut back, 5 bases at V and 5 bases at J, with 16 bases in the middle. The germline gives CDR1 SEHNR, CDR2 FQNEAQ (reference sequence). CDR3 region: CASSQGGLINNEQFF. The CDR3 nucleotides are TGTGCCAGCAGCCAGGGTGGACTAATAAACAATGAGCAGTTCTTC.

V and J are TRBV10-2 and TRBJ2-5; 8 nucleotides match TRBD1. The CDR3 length is 14 residues. The junction had 4 bases not matched to a gene; V was cut back by 7 bases and J by 0 bases. Germline V lookup: CDR1 WSHSY, CDR2 SAAADI. The DNA for the CDR3 is TGCGCCAGCACGATACAGGGGGACCAAGAGACCCAGTACTTC. Its protein is CASTIQGDQETQYF.

The chain has TRBV5-1 and TRBJ2-5; TRBD1 aligns across 11 bases. V was pared by 4 bases and J by 5 bases, with 7 bases of the junction left unmatched. CDR1 and CDR2 (germline): SGHRS, YFSETQ. The CDR3 is 15 residues long. CDR3 amino acids: CASSLLGTGGETQYF. The CDR3 bases are TGCGCCAGCAGCCTACTAGGGACAGGGGGTGAGACCCAGTACTTC.

V is TRBV29-1 and J is TRBJ2-2; D unresolved. Trimming shortened V by 1 base and J by 5 bases, and 8 bases separated the two germline ends. Germline V gives CDR1 SQVTM, CDR2 ANQGSEA. This CDR3 is built from 13 residues. The CDR3 sequence is CSVEGAQTGELFF. CDR3 coding DNA: TGCAGCGTTGAAGGGGCTCAGACCGGGGAGCTGTTTTTT.

Written as DNA, the CDR3 is TGTGCCAGCAGCTTAGTGGCCAGGACGAAAGAGACCCAGTACTTC. Translating gives CASSLVARTKETQYF. The rearrangement uses TRBV7-6 and TRBJ2-5; D remains unclear. V dropped 1 base and J dropped 3 bases, with 12 bases sitting between them. Germline CDR1 and CDR2: SGHVS and FNYEAQ. CDR3 size: 15 residues.

The gene calls are TRBV7-3 and TRBJ2-3, with D maybe TRBD1 (5 bases). Germline loops: CDR1 SGHTA, CDR2 FQGTGA. Trimming shortened V by 1 base and J by 4 bases, and 6 bases separated the two germline ends. The CDR3 totals 13 residues. The CDR3 here is CASSLMGPDTQYF. As DNA, the CDR3 is TGTGCCAGCAGCTTAATGGGGCCAGATACGCAGTATTTT.

The J gene is TRBJ1-5, the V gene TRBV6-5; 7 bases agree with TRBD1. The CDR3 has 15 amino acids. Germline-derived CDR1 and CDR2 are MNHEY and SVGAGI. V lost 1 base to trimming and J lost 6 bases; unmatched junction nucleotides: 6. CDR3 bases: TGTGCCAGCAGTTACTACAGGGGCCAGGGTCAGCCCCAGCATTTT. Translating gives CASSYYRGQGQPQHF.

The chain carries TRBV11-2 and TRBJ1-1; no clear D gene. The germline CDR1 and CDR2 sequences are SGHAT and FQNNGV. Trimming cost V 5 bases and J 1 base, with 20 bases left between them. The CDR3 contains 17 residues. This CDR3 is CASSPRSGIYANTEAFF. The DNA for the CDR3 is TGTGCCAGCAGCCCCCGATCTGGGATATACGCGAACACTGAAGCTTTCTTT.

The rearrangement uses TRBV30 and TRBJ1-2, with D unresolved. V was shortened by 1 base and J by 7 bases, with 16 bases between the two germline ends. The CDR3 sequence is 14 residues long. Germline V gene data show CDR1 as GTSNPN and CDR2 as SVGIG (reference sequence). Written as DNA, the CDR3 is TGTGCCTGGAGTGCGGAGGGTGCGTTGCGTGGCTACACCTTC. Translating gives CAWSAEGALRGYTF. The whole variable domain, remainder taken from reference TRBV30 and TRBJ1-2, is SQTIHQWPATLVQPVGSPLSLECTVEGTSNPNLYWYRQAAGRGLQLLFYSVGIGQISSEVPQNLSASRPQDRQFILSSKKLLLSDSGFYLCAWSAEGALRGYTFGSGTRLTVV.